Each of the 13 T cell receptor beta chains below was sequenced from the same sample in a study of blood T cell repertoires in COVID-19. Data came from immunoSEQ multiplex PCR; TCRdb stores just in-frame clones and leaves some out. Seen here are a few hundred thousand clones, roughly 89% observed once, and the top ten hold over 8.5%. The material sequenced was PBMCs or T cells enriched from blood (not recorded which). The source is a woman in her 30s who had recovered from COVID-19.

This clone showed up just a few times. This rearrangement joins TRBV9 to TRBJ2-5; 13 bases align to TRBD2. V gave up 4 bases and J gave up 5 bases; unmatched junction bases: 2. Germline loops: CDR1 SGDLS, CDR2 YYNGEE. The CDR3 length is 14 residues. CDR3 protein: CASSRTSGSETQYF. Written as DNA, the CDR3 is TGTGCCAGCAGCAGGACTAGCGGGAGTGAGACCCAGTACTTC.

The J gene is TRBJ2-7, the V gene TRBV2; D may be TRBD1 (6 bases). The CDR3 runs 14 residues. Germline V gives CDR1 SNHLY, CDR2 FYNNEI. Trimming cost V 6 bases and J 2 bases, with 14 bases left between them. Written as DNA, the CDR3 is TGTGCCAGCAGAGTGATGGGGGCGGCCTACGAGCAGTACTTC. Translated: CASRVMGAAYEQYF.

The J gene is TRBJ2-7, the V gene TRBV18; TRBD1 matches 9 bases. With V trimmed by 2 bases and J by 2 bases, 1 base remained unmatched. The length of the CDR3 is 14 residues. Per the germline V gene, CDR1 is KGHSH and CDR2 is LQKENI. The CDR3 region has the DNA TGTGCCAGCTCACCAGGGACAGGGCCCTACGAGCAGTACTTC. Amino acid sequence: CASSPGTGPYEQYF.

The V and J genes are TRBV28 and TRBJ2-1, with unresolved D. CDR1 is MDHEN, CDR2 SYDVKM, per germline. Trimming removed 7 bases from V and 2 bases from J, with 12 bases in between. This CDR3 is built from 14 residues. CDR3 nucleotides: TGTGCCAGCACCCCTTGGGCAGCCTACAATGAGCAGTTCTTC. It codes for CASTPWAAYNEQFF.

The chain combines TRBV11-2 with TRBJ2-7; D is unclear. Per germline, CDR1 SGHAT and CDR2 FQNNGV. The length of the CDR3 is 12 residues. V lost 3 bases to trimming and J lost 5 bases, with 8 bases between them. CDR3 sequence: CASSFNRDEQYF. The CDR3 DNA follows: TGTGCCAGCAGCTTCAATCGCGACGAGCAGTACTTC.

As DNA, the CDR3 is TGTGCCAGCAGTGATACAGGGCGAAATGGCTACACCTTC. It yields the protein CASSDTGRNGYTF. The V gene is TRBV6-4, the J gene TRBJ1-2; a weak D match, TRBD1 (6 bases). There are 13 residues in the CDR3. The V end was cut by 3 bases, the J end by 6 bases, with 11 bases between. Germline V gene sequence: CDR1 MRHNA, CDR2 SNTAGT.

This rearrangement joins TRBV19 to TRBJ2-1; maybe TRBD2 (5 bases). Germline V gene lookup returns CDR1 LNHDA and CDR2 SQIVND (reference sequence). V shed 8 bases and J shed 0 bases, with 14 bases lying between them. This CDR3 spans 15 amino acids. DNA for the CDR3: TGTGCCAGTTCCTCTAGCATGGACTCCTACAATGAGCAGTTCTTC. Translated, it gives CASSSSMDSYNEQFF.

The chain recombines TRBV7-9 with TRBJ1-5; perhaps TRBD1 as D (5 bases). Germline V CDR1 and CDR2: SEHNR, FQNEAQ (reference sequence). The CDR3 is made up of 14 amino acids. V gave up 5 bases and J gave up 4 bases, with 12 bases separating them. The CDR3 sequence: CASSPDTHNQPQHF. The CDR3 nucleotides are TGTGCCAGCAGCCCGGACACTCATAATCAGCCCCAGCATTTT.

J is TRBJ2-1 and V is TRBV21-1; the table gives TRBD2 as D, unverified against the DNA. TRBV21-1 is listed as a pseudogene. The CDR3 runs 19 residues. This CDR3 is CASSKAVFEGTLYYNEQFF. The CDR3 DNA reads as TGTGCCAGCAGCAAAGCGGTCTTCGAGGGGACTCTCTACTACAATGAGCAGTTCTTC.

The chain carries TRBV13 and TRBJ2-1; 16 positions agree with TRBD2. J gave up 0 bases and V 3 bases, and 5 bases lay outside the gene matches. This CDR3 contains 19 residues. The germline V gene encodes CDR1 PRHDT and CDR2 FYEKMQ (reference sequence). The DNA for the CDR3 is TGTGCCAGCAGCTTGGAGGGACTAGCGGGAGGGAGCTCCTACAATGAGCAGTTCTTC. This encodes CASSLEGLAGGSSYNEQFF.

Here the CDR3 DNA reads TGTGCCAGCAGTGAGTGGGCTAGCACAGATACGCAGTATTTT. Translated: CASSEWASTDTQYF. The chain employs TRBV2 and TRBJ2-3; D remains ambiguous. This CDR3 region has 14 residues. Germline CDR1 reads SNHLY; CDR2 reads FYNNEI. Trimming took 3 bases from V and 0 from J, leaving 7 bases between them.

The J gene is TRBJ2-7, the V gene TRBV14, with D perhaps matching TRBD2 (5 bases). The CDR3 runs to 14 residues. V was shortened by 1 base and J by 7 bases, with 14 bases between the two germline ends. The germline CDR1 and CDR2 sequences are SGHDN and FVKESK. The CDR3 is CASSQGGGPREQYF. The CDR3 region has the DNA TGTGCCAGCAGCCAAGGAGGCGGGCCCCGGGAGCAGTACTTC.

The chain has TRBV27 and TRBJ1-2; 7 bases align to TRBD1. The CDR3 spans 14 residues. In germline, CDR1 is MNHEY, CDR2 SMNVEV (reference sequence). Trimming at V came to 4 bases and at J to 5 bases, leaving 7 bases not matched to a gene. The CDR3: CASSSTQGWYGYTF. CDR3 bases: TGTGCCAGCAGTTCCACACAGGGGTGGTATGGCTACACCTTC.